The clone carrying this T cell receptor beta chain was seen only a few times. Its antigen is not identified. Other DNA sequences in this sample translate to the same CDR3. Using immunoSEQ multiplex PCR, the repertoire was profiled, and TCRdb retains in-frame clones only, with some absent. The repertoire has about 41,000 clones, about 74% of them found once; the top ten carry approximately 20%. This sample was included in a study of PD-1 blockade in classical Hodgkin lymphoma. Whole-study findings and limits: Reported baseline diversity: healthy donors highest, relapsed/refractory patients lowest.

There was relapse after autologous stem cell transplantation in every patient, and there was variation in brentuximab vedotin exposure. Germline CDR1 reads MNHNS; CDR2 reads SASEGT. The CDR3 sequence is 14 residues long. Trimming took off 7 bases at V and 1 base at J, with 11 bases between the two ends. The sample here was peripheral blood mononuclear cells (PBMCs), taken at baseline. This sequence was found in a human donor with classical Hodgkin lymphoma. This chain uses TRBV6-1 with TRBJ1-5; no clear D. The DNA of the CDR3 is TGTGCCAGCAATCCGACGGGGAGCAATCAGCCCCAGCATTTT. This sequence encodes CASNPTGSNQPQHF.